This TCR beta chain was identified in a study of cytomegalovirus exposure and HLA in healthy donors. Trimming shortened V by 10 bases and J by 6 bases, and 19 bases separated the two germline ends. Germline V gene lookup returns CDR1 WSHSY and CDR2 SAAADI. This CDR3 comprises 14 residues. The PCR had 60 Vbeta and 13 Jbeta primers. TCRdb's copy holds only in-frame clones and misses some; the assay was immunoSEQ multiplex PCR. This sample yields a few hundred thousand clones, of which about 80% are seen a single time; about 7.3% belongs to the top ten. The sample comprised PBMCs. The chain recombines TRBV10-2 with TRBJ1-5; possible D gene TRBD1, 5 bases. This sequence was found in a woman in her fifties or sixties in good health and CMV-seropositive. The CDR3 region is CATRIYGGGQPQHF. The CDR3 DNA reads TGCGCCACCCGGATCTACGGGGGAGGTCAGCCCCAGCATTTT.